This T cell receptor beta chain was recovered during a study of spatial heterogeneity in lung cancer (dated by TCRdb to about 2019). A note on the overall study: Beta-chain transcripts were consistently detected in greater numbers than alpha-chain transcripts, which likely reflected higher beta-chain transcript abundance. In the raw uncorrected reads, each unique combination of TCR and UMI appeared more than ten times on average. The study quantitatively compared TCR alpha and beta repertoires across multiple tumor regions, matched nontumor lung and blood in non-small cell lung cancer. The study linked features of the TCR repertoire to counts of nonsynonymous mutations, which were determined by whole-exome sequencing of tumor tissue. Both alpha and beta chains were TCR-sequenced in 220 or so tumor regions, 64 matched nontumor lung samples and some 50 PBMC samples obtained at surgery. General study outcomes and caveats: Ubiquitous expanded tumor TCRs were found in blood more often at tumor resection than at routine follow-up. Additional single-cell paired TCR alpha and beta sequencing was considered necessary to confirm, at a functional level, the hypothesis that regional TCRs recognize regional mutations.

This specimen's time point label, interpreted: sample taken at primary tumor resection. The donors were about 71 patients from the lung TRACERx cohort who had early-stage, untreated non-small cell lung cancer. Without any cell sorting, TCR sequencing was performed on whole RNA extracted either from tumor and nontumor lung tissue or from cryopreserved PBMC samples. Only patients for whom sufficient RNA was available from at least two tumor regions were selected for TCR sequencing. V has 6 bases trimmed and J has 5 bases trimmed; junction bases matching no gene number 9. The germline V gene supplies CDR1 MDHEN and CDR2 SYDVKM. Inclusive of the bounding cysteine and phenylalanine, the CDR3 is 14 residues long. Only CDR3 DNA remains: 42 bases, in frame from the first base. Library construction relied on 5' RACE. These reads were obtained on a NextSeq 500. To allow correction of PCR and sequencing errors, the TCR library protocol tagged every TCR cDNA molecule with a unique molecular identifier. The authors' pipeline ran thus. TCR identification, UMI-based error correction and CDR3 extraction were all carried out with Decombinator tools. Expanded TCRs were defined as those above a frequency of 2 per 1,000, corresponding to the top 1% of the tumor frequency distribution. Each repertoire was subsampled 100 times to 5,000 TCRs, after which Renyi diversity was computed with the R vegan package. CDR3 similarity networks were constructed using string-kernel similarity of amino acid triplets, with links drawn between CDR3s whose pairwise similarity was above 0.82. Through fastp at Q25 and MiXCR, TCRdb rebuilt clones from the public reads, retaining in-frame beta chains. A single entry per CDR3 protein holds the most common genes and DNA from its merged rows. The V and J calls were determined by TCRdb, not by the authors. The sample data list some 21,000 distinct CDR3 sequences, and about 3% of these were observed just once. The leading ten clones occupy 29% of the sample.

This clonotype was counted many times. Its antigen is still unknown. No quality values exist for individual bases; no much larger clone is one base distant. The TCR originated in a female donor with early-stage non-small cell lung cancer. The sequencing here drew on PBMCs, taken at surgery. This chain joins TRBV28 to TRBJ2-5, and TRBD1 aligns with 7 junction nucleotides. The CDR3 protein is CASREQGLGETQYF. In nucleotide form, the sequence is TGTGCCAGCAGAGAACAGGGGTTGGGGGAGACCCAGTACTTC.